This TCR beta chain was captured in a study of cytomegalovirus exposure and HLA in healthy donors. Whole-study context: Unique TCR beta sequences numbering approximately 120 million came from around 180 million T cells in an earlier analysis.

Amplification used 60 Vbeta primers and 13 Jbeta primers. Sequencing was performed with immunoSEQ multiplex PCR; in TCRdb, only in-frame clones are kept and a portion is missing. The sample holds 100,000 to 150,000 clones, roughly 80% seen once. Study-wide findings and caveats: V segments that were indistinguishable, TRBV6-2 and TRBV6-3 among them, were omitted from analysis.

Comments on this clone: Its target is not known.

Per germline, CDR1 MNHNS and CDR2 SASEGT. This CDR3 spans 15 amino acids. J was trimmed by 5 bases and V by 6 bases; bases with no gene match: 11. This sequence was found in a man younger than 30 in good health and CMV-seropositive. The chain has TRBV6-1 and TRBJ2-7, with 9 bases fitting TRBD1. Sequenced input: PBMCs. The CDR3: CASSPGTGTSDEQYF. CDR3 in DNA: TGTGCCAGCAGCCCTGGGACAGGGACTTCGGACGAGCAGTACTTC.